A single sample is the source of the 20 T cell receptor beta chains below, sequenced in a study of neurological immune-mediated disorders. Using its own MiXCR run on the 5' RACE reads, TCRdb lists one record per CDR3 protein. Of 30,000 to 40,000 distinct CDR3 sequences detected, 8.5% to 14% appear once; the ten largest clones hold 3% to 4.5%. Time point of the sample: technical triplicate 1. Sequenced: PBMCs. These receptors came from a man aged 55 to 70 with HTLV-1-associated myelopathy (HAM/TSP).

Many counts were recorded for this clonotype. The V and J genes are TRBV5-5 and TRBJ2-5; D might be TRBD2 (5 bases). CDR3 length: 16 amino acids. CDR1 is SGHKS, CDR2 YYEKEE, per germline (reference sequence). Trimming left V 6 bases short and J 5 bases short, with 23 bases between. The DNA of the CDR3 is TGTGCCAGCACCCCTCTTCCGGGAACGTCTCGGGAGACCCAGTACTTC. Its protein product is CASTPLPGTSRETQYF.

This clonotype was counted ten times or more. The gene calls are TRBV2 and TRBJ2-5; D uncertain. The CDR3 spans 15 residues. CDR1 is SNHLY and CDR2 is FYNNEI in the germline V gene. Trimming removed 1 base at V and 4 bases at J, with 13 bases between. The CDR3: CASSEGGRAAETQYF. DNA of the CDR3: TGTGCCAGCAGTGAAGGCGGAAGAGCAGCAGAGACCCAGTACTTC.

Ten or more counts support this clonotype. The gene calls are TRBV20-1 and TRBJ2-4; D call uncertain. The CDR3 spans 13 residues. Trimming took off 3 bases at V and 7 bases at J, with 13 bases between the two ends. The V gene's germline CDR1 is DFQATT and CDR2 SNEGSKA (reference sequence). The CDR3 DNA reads as TGCAGTGCTAGCTCCCCCCCGGCGAACATTCAGTACTTC. Translation: CSASSPPANIQYF.

The chain employs TRBV24-1 and TRBJ2-1; TRBD1 matches 7 bases. The CDR3 spans 13 residues. Germline CDR1 KGHDR, CDR2 SFDVKD. J was trimmed by 9 bases and V by 3 bases; bases with no gene match: 4. The CDR3 DNA sequence: TGTGCCACCAGTGATCCCCGGGACAGTGAGCAGTTCTTC. Translation: CATSDPRDSEQFF.

This clonotype was counted many times. The chain carries TRBV12-3 or TRBV12-4 and TRBJ2-2; weak D call: TRBD1 (6 bases). This CDR3 spans 14 amino acids. The V end lost 2 bases, the J end lost 4 bases, and 8 bases lay between the germline ends. CDR3 amino acids: CASSLRQVTGELFF. In DNA form, the CDR3 reads TGTGCCAGCAGTTTACGACAGGTCACCGGGGAGCTGTTTTTT.

This clonotype was recorded at least ten times. The chain combines TRBV3-1 with TRBJ2-1; 13 nucleotides line up with TRBD2. J was trimmed by 8 bases and V by 4 bases; bases with no gene match: 5. The CDR3 length is 15 residues. Germline values: CDR1 LGHDT, CDR2 YNNKEL (reference sequence). CDR3 region: CASSPGLAGVYEQFF. DNA of the CDR3: TGTGCCAGCAGCCCTGGACTAGCGGGAGTGTATGAGCAGTTCTTC.

This clonotype was found many times. This chain uses TRBV2 with TRBJ2-5; weak D call: TRBD2 (6 bases). Germline V CDR1 and CDR2: SNHLY, FYNNEI. The CDR3 runs 15 residues. Trimming removed 1 base at V and 2 bases at J, with 11 bases between. CDR3 DNA: TGTGCCAGCAGTGAAGGGGGGGTGGAACAAGAGACCCAGTACTTC. This encodes CASSEGGVEQETQYF.

The table lists this clonotype with many counts. The rearrangement links TRBV28 to TRBJ1-3; D is ambiguous. The V end was cut by 9 bases, the J end by 4 bases, with 22 bases between. This CDR3 region has 16 residues. Germline V gene data show CDR1 as MDHEN and CDR2 as SYDVKM. The CDR3 sequence: CASREIGRLPGNTIYF. The CDR3 DNA sequence: TGTGCCAGTAGGGAGATAGGGCGGTTGCCCGGAAACACCATATATTTT. Supplemented by reference TRBV28 and TRBJ1-3, the full variable domain reads DVKVTQSSRYLVKRTGEKVFLECVQDMDHENMFWYRQDPGLGLRLIYFSYDVKMKEKGDIPEGYSVSREKKERFSLILESASTNQTSMYLCASREIGRLPGNTIYFGEGSWLTVV.

This clonotype was detected ten times or more. The chain is built from TRBV25-1 and TRBJ2-1; 7 bases agree with TRBD2. CDR3 length equals 14 residues. Germline lookup yields CDR1 MGHDK and CDR2 SYGVNS. Germline trimming cut 6 bases from V and 1 base from J; bases unmatched to any gene: 3. This chain's CDR3 is CASSSGGSYNEQFF. In nucleotides, the CDR3 is TGTGCCAGCAGCTCGGGAGGATCCTACAATGAGCAGTTCTTC.

Only a few counts were recorded for this clonotype. The chain joins TRBV27 to TRBJ2-5; D is ambiguous. Germline CDR1 is MNHEY and CDR2 is SMNVEV (reference sequence). The CDR3 contains 14 residues. Between the trimmed V and J ends, which lost 5 bases and 3 bases, there was a span of 13 bases. CDR3 sequence reads: CASSPQRPEETQYF. For the CDR3, the DNA is TGTGCCAGCAGTCCACAGCGTCCCGAAGAGACCCAGTACTTC.

This clonotype was seen at least ten times. V usage is TRBV5-1 and J usage is TRBJ2-7, with a tentative D call TRBD1 (6 bases). V gave up 4 bases and J gave up 5 bases, with 25 bases separating them. This CDR3 is 17 amino acids long. Germline assignment: CDR1 SGHRS and CDR2 YFSETQ. The CDR3 bases are TGCGCCAGCAGCCTCTGGTCGAGAACAGGGAATACGGACGAGCAGTACTTC. It yields the protein CASSLWSRTGNTDEQYF. The whole variable domain, filled in from reference TRBV5-1 and TRBJ2-7, reads KAGVTQTPRYLIKTRGQQVTLSCSPISGHRSVSWYQQTPGQGLQFLFEYFSETQRNKGNFPGRFSGRQFSNSRSEMNVSTLELGDSALYLCASSLWSRTGNTDEQYFGPGTRLTVT.

This clonotype came up many times. The J gene is TRBJ2-7, the V gene TRBV24-1; TRBD2 might be the D (5 bases). Germline assignment: CDR1 KGHDR and CDR2 SFDVKD. V lost 6 bases and J lost 0, with 8 bases in between. The CDR3 has 13 residues. The CDR3 spells CATSPGFSYEQYF. DNA of the CDR3: TGTGCCACCAGTCCGGGGTTCTCCTACGAGCAGTACTTC.

At least ten counts were recorded for this clonotype. V gene TRBV6-1 combines with J gene TRBJ2-1, with 10 bases matching TRBD1. Germline V gene sequence: CDR1 MNHNS, CDR2 SASEGT. The CDR3 is made up of 13 amino acids. The V and J ends lost 6 bases and 14 bases, in that order; junction bases with no gene match: 10. This CDR3 reads CASRESQGTGEFF. The DNA of the CDR3 is TGTGCCAGCAGAGAATCTCAAGGGACAGGGGAGTTCTTC.

A note on this clonotype: The junction differs from germline at one of its ends, possibly a read error. V and J are TRBV5-1 and TRBJ2-1; D gene ambiguous. The germline V gene encodes CDR1 SGHRS and CDR2 YFSETQ. The CDR3 totals 16 residues. CDR3 sequence: CASSPGQAKSYNVQFF. CDR3 coding DNA: TGCGCCAGCAGCCCCGGCCAGGCTAAGTCATACAATGTGCAGTTCTTC. The full variable domain, in which reference TRBV5-1 and TRBJ2-1 provide the parts outside the CDR3, is KAGVTQTPRYLIKTRGQQVTLSCSPISGHRSVSWYQQTPGQGLQFLFEYFSETQRNKGNFPGRFSGRQFSNSRSEMNVSTLELGDSALYLCASSPGQAKSYNVQFFGPGTRLTVL.

In this sample, this clonotype turned up many times. The chain carries TRBV6-6 and TRBJ2-7; 10 nucleotides line up with TRBD1. Germline V gives CDR1 MNHNY, CDR2 SVGAGI (reference sequence). Trimming at V came to 5 bases and at J to 3 bases, leaving 13 bases not matched to a gene. The CDR3 consists of 17 residues. The CDR3 is CASSHLNVGQGFYEQYF. The CDR3 DNA is TGTGCCAGCAGTCACCTAAACGTGGGACAGGGGTTCTACGAGCAGTACTTC.

This clonotype was detected many times. One end of the junction is discordant with germline, which a read error may explain. The CDR3 bases are TGCAGAGCTAGCGGTGGTTACGAGCAGTACTTC. Translated, it gives CRASGGYEQYF. The chain uses TRBV20-1 and TRBJ2-7; 7 bases are a match to TRBD2. Germline V gene sequence: CDR1 DFQATT, CDR2 SNEGSKA (reference sequence). The CDR3 has 11 residues.

This clonotype was detected a few times. The chain has TRBV5-1 and TRBJ2-7, with 10 bases matching TRBD1. The CDR3 covers 18 residues. CDR1 and CDR2 from the germline V gene are SGHRS and YFSETQ. V lost 0 bases, J lost 1 base, and 10 bases stayed unmatched. The CDR3 region is CASSLVTPRTGGSYEQYF. DNA of the CDR3: TGCGCCAGCAGCTTGGTCACCCCTCGGACAGGGGGGTCCTACGAGCAGTACTTC.

This clonotype was counted ten times or more. The chain employs TRBV4-2 and TRBJ2-7; TRBD1 agrees at 8 bases. CDR3 length: 14 amino acids. Trimming removed 3 bases from V and 2 bases from J; junction bases left unmatched: 3. CDR1 and CDR2 (germline): LGHNA, YNFKEQ. CDR3 coding DNA: TGTGCCAGCAGCCAGGCGGGACAGGCCTACGAGCAGTACTTC. The encoded protein is CASSQAGQAYEQYF.

This clonotype was observed many times. This chain uses TRBV7-9 with TRBJ2-1, with D possibly being TRBD1 or TRBD2 (6 bases each). The CDR3 is 15 amino acids. Between the trimmed V and J ends, which lost 5 bases and 4 bases, there was a span of 15 bases. CDR1 is SEHNR, CDR2 FQNEAQ, per germline (reference sequence). The CDR3 reads CASSLTGGGYNEQFF. In nucleotides, the CDR3 is TGTGCCAGCAGCCTTACAGGAGGGGGTTACAATGAGCAGTTCTTC.

This clonotype appeared many times. The V gene is TRBV20-1, the J gene TRBJ2-1; tentatively, D is TRBD2 (5 bases). This CDR3 region has 15 residues. The germline V and J ends were trimmed by 1 base and 9 bases, with 19 bases remaining between them. CDR1 is DFQATT and CDR2 is SNEGSKA in the germline V gene (reference sequence). The CDR3 loop reads CSARVGLADNGEQFF. CDR3 in DNA: TGCAGTGCTAGAGTTGGCCTAGCTGATAATGGTGAGCAGTTCTTC.